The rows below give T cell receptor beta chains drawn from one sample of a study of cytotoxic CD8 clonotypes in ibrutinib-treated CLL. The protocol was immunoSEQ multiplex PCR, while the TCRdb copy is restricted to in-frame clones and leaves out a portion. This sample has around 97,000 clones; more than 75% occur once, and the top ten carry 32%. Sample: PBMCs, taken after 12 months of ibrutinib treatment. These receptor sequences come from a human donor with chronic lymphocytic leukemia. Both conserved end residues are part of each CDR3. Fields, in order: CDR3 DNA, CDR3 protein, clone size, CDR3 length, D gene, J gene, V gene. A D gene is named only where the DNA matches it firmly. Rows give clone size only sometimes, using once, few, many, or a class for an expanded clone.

TGCGCCAGCAGCCGCACACAGGGGGCCTATGGCTACACCTTC	CASSRTQGAYGYTF	many	14	TRBD1	TRBJ1-2	TRBV4-3
TGCGCCAGCAGCCCAGGGCCCAATGAAAAACTGTTTTTT	CASSPGPNEKLFF	.	13	.	TRBJ1-4	TRBV5-1
TGTGCCAGCAGGGACAGGGTGGGCAATGAGCAGTTCTTC	CASRDRVGNEQFF	.	13	TRBD1	TRBJ2-1	TRBV7-8
TGTGCCAGCAGTTTAGGGGGGGAATATAATTCACCCCTCCACTTT	CASSLGGEYNSPLHF	.	15	.	TRBJ1-6	TRBV27
TGTGCCAGTAGTATAGAAGGTACAGCGAACACTGAAGCTTTCTTT	CASSIEGTANTEAFF	medium-sized	15	.	TRBJ1-1	TRBV19
TGTGCCACCAGCAGAGGTAACCGGGACAGCAATGAGCAGTTCTTC	CATSRGNRDSNEQFF	.	15	TRBD1	TRBJ2-1	TRBV15
TGTGCCAGCAGCTTAGGCCTAGTGAAGACCCAGTACTTC	CASSLGLVKTQYF	.	13	.	TRBJ2-5	TRBV7-6
TGCGCCAGCAGCCTCGAGGCTGGGGCCAACGTCCTGACTTTC	CASSLEAGANVLTF	.	14	.	TRBJ2-6	TRBV10-2
TGCGCCAGCAGCCCGGGACTAGCGACAGATACGCAGTATTTT	CASSPGLATDTQYF	.	14	TRBD2	TRBJ2-3	TRBV5-1
TGTGCCAGCAGCGTAGTCGGCAACTCCCAAGAGACCCAGTACTTC	CASSVVGNSQETQYF	.	15	.	TRBJ2-5	TRBV9
TGTGCCAGCAGCTCGGGACAGGAGGGTGAAGCTTTCTTT	CASSSGQEGEAFF	.	13	TRBD1	TRBJ1-1	TRBV7-9
TGCACCAGCAGATGGGGAACTGAGGACTCAAATCAGCCCCAGCATTTT	CTSRWGTEDSNQPQHF	.	16	.	TRBJ1-5	TRBV1
TGTGCCAGCAGTTACTTAATAAATACTAATGAAAAACTGTTTTTT	CASSYLINTNEKLFF	.	15	.	TRBJ1-4	TRBV6-5
TGTGCCAGCTCACCACCCGGGGAATCCCTTCAAATGGTGTACTTC	CASSPPGESLQMVYF	.	15	.	TRBJ2-7	TRBV18
TGTGCCAGCAGCCCCCGACAGGCTGAGCCCCTCCACTTT	CASSPRQAEPLHF	.	13	.	TRBJ1-6	TRBV7-9
TGCAGCGGCCAGAGTTCTAGCGGGGGCACAGATACGCAGTATTTT	CSGQSSSGGTDTQYF	.	15	TRBD2	TRBJ2-3	TRBV29-1
TGTGCCAGCAGCCAGGACGGGGGGAGCTCCTACAATGAGCAGTTCTTC	CASSQDGGSSYNEQFF	.	16	TRBD2	TRBJ2-1	TRBV14
TGCGCCAGCAGCTTGGCGGGGGCGCCGCGGACCGGGGAGCTGTTTTTT	CASSLAGAPRTGELFF	.	16	.	TRBJ2-2	TRBV5-1
TGTGCCAGCAGTTCGACAGGGGCGGCATCCTACGAGCAGTACTTC	CASSSTGAASYEQYF	.	15	TRBD1	TRBJ2-7	TRBV28
TGTGCCAGCAGTACTATAAGGGGGACCGGGGGGAACACTGAAGCTTTCTTT	CASSTIRGTGGNTEAFF	.	17	.	TRBJ1-1	TRBV28
TGCAGCGTTATGGGGGGAGGGCTTTGGACCGGGGAGCTGTTTTTT	CSVMGGGLWTGELFF	.	15	TRBD2	TRBJ2-2	TRBV29-1
TGTGCCAGCAGCGCCTCGGGACTAGCAACAGATACGCAGTATTTT	CASSASGLATDTQYF	.	15	TRBD2	TRBJ2-3	TRBV9
TGTGCCAGCAGTTTCAACCGGAACTCCTACGAGCAGTACTTC	CASSFNRNSYEQYF	few	14	.	TRBJ2-7	TRBV7-2
TGTGCCAGCAGCTTAGTACGGGCTGAAGCTTTCTTT	CASSLVRAEAFF	.	12	.	TRBJ1-1	TRBV7-2
TGTGCCAGCAGCTTAGGACACTGGTTTTGGGCTTTCTTT	CASSLGHWFWAFF	.	13	.	TRBJ1-1	TRBV7-2
TGTGCCACCAGCCCCCGGGACAGGGCGAATCAGCCCCAGCATTTT	CATSPRDRANQPQHF	.	15	TRBD1	TRBJ1-5	TRBV15
TGTGCCTGGATGGGCGCAGGGAAGAAAGAAAAACTGTTTTTT	CAWMGAGKKEKLFF	.	14	.	TRBJ1-4	TRBV30
TGTGCCACCAGCAGAGAGGTGGGTACGCAGTATTTT	CATSREVGTQYF	.	12	.	TRBJ2-3	TRBV15
TGTGCCTGCCTCGGAGGGGATACGCAGTATTTT	CACLGGDTQYF	.	11	.	TRBJ2-3	TRBV6-6
TGTGCCAGCAGCTTGGGGGGCGTAGAAGCTTTCTTT	CASSLGGVEAFF	medium-sized	12	.	TRBJ1-1	TRBV5-6
TGTGCCATCAGCGTAGACAGTAATTCACCCCTCCACTTT	CAISVDSNSPLHF	.	13	.	TRBJ1-6	TRBV10-3
TGTGCCAGCAATTACAGGGCTAGCAATCAGCCCCAGCATTTT	CASNYRASNQPQHF	.	14	.	TRBJ1-5	TRBV6-1
TGTGCCAGCAGTGAAGGACTGACCAGCACAGATACGCAGTATTTT	CASSEGLTSTDTQYF	.	15	.	TRBJ2-3	TRBV2
TGTGCCACCGCTTACACGGGGAACACTGAAGCTTTCTTT	CATAYTGNTEAFF	.	13	.	TRBJ1-1	TRBV18
TGCGCCAGCAGTGCCGGAGCTAGCGGGGGGGCCTACTATGAGCAGTTCTTC	CASSAGASGGAYYEQFF	.	17	TRBD2	TRBJ2-1	TRBV10-1
TGTGCCAGTAGTATAGTGGGGGACAGGGGTCGATCACCCCTCCACTTT	CASSIVGDRGRSPLHF	.	16	TRBD1	TRBJ1-6	TRBV19
TGCGCCAGCAGCTTGGACACCTCCAATCAGCCCCAGCATTTT	CASSLDTSNQPQHF	.	14	.	TRBJ1-5	TRBV5-1
TGCGCCAGCAGTAGGGACAGAAAAGAGACCCAGTACTTC	CASSRDRKETQYF	few	13	TRBD1	TRBJ2-5	TRBV5-1
TGTGCCACCTCCAACGGGGGAGGATACTCTGGAAACACCATATATTTT	CATSNGGGYSGNTIYF	.	16	.	TRBJ1-3	TRBV7-2
TGTGCCAGCAGCGTAGGGCAGGGAAAAGGGACGGAAAAACTGTTTTTT	CASSVGQGKGTEKLFF	.	16	.	TRBJ1-4	TRBV9
TGCGCCAGCAGCCAGGCCGGGGCAGGGGAAGGGGAGCTGTTTTTT	CASSQAGAGEGELFF	medium-sized	15	.	TRBJ2-2	TRBV4-1
TGTGCCAGCAGCTTAGGAGTTGGGGAGGAGCAGTTCTTC	CASSLGVGEEQFF	once	13	.	TRBJ2-1	TRBV7-2
TGTGCCTGGAGTGAGGACAGCAGGGCGGGTCAGCCCCAGCATTTT	CAWSEDSRAGQPQHF	.	15	.	TRBJ1-5	TRBV30
TGCGCCAGCAGCGACGGACAGCTCTATGGCTACACCTTC	CASSDGQLYGYTF	.	13	.	TRBJ1-2	TRBV5-1
TGTGCCAGCAGTGTAGGCACAGATACGCAGTATTTT	CASSVGTDTQYF	.	12	.	TRBJ2-3	TRBV6-1